Listed here are 21 T cell receptor beta chains from one sample, sequenced in a study of cytomegalovirus exposure and HLA in healthy donors. Sequenced by immunoSEQ multiplex PCR; TCRdb stores in-frame clones only, minus some. The data show roughly 250,000 clones, around 88% seen once. The specimen sequenced was PBMCs. These receptor sequences come from a woman aged 30 to 39 in good health and CMV-seropositive.

The chain uses TRBV6-4 and TRBJ1-5; 9 nucleotides agree with TRBD1. CDR1 and CDR2 from the germline V gene are MRHNA and SNTAGT. V lost 2 bases, J lost 7 bases, and 12 bases stayed unmatched. The CDR3 spans 17 residues. CDR3 DNA sequence: TGTGCCAGCAGTGACCCCACCGGGACAGGGAGGGTACAGCCCCAGCATTTT. Translated, it gives CASSDPTGTGRVQPQHF.

The chain combines TRBV11-2 with TRBJ2-7, with 7 positions matching TRBD2. Germline CDR1 SGHAT, CDR2 FQNNGV. V shed 6 bases, J shed 3 bases, and the junction held 5 bases outside the gene matches. This CDR3 spans 13 amino acids. DNA for the CDR3: TGTGCCAGCAGACTCACTAGCGACTACGAGCAGTACTTC. It is translated as CASRLTSDYEQYF.

This clone came up a few times. This chain links TRBV6-5 with TRBJ2-1; possible D gene TRBD2, 5 bases. Germline values: CDR1 MNHEY, CDR2 SVGAGI. CDR3 length: 13 residues. V gave up 7 bases and J gave up 10 bases, with 17 bases separating them. The CDR3 spells CASKRTGTQEQFF. The CDR3 DNA follows: TGTGCCAGCAAAAGGACGGGAACCCAGGAGCAGTTCTTC.

Remarks on this clone: One end of the junction is discordant with germline, which a read error may explain. The chain employs TRBV7-7 and TRBJ2-1, with a possible D match to TRBD2 (5 bases). Germline-derived CDR1 and CDR2 are SSHAT and FNYEAQ (reference sequence). CDR3 length: 15 amino acids. In DNA form, the CDR3 reads TGTGCTAGCAGCGCGGACTTTCCTCCCTACAATGAGCAGTTCTTC. Translation gives CASSADFPPYNEQFF.

The chain is built from TRBV6-5 and TRBJ2-7, with a tentative D call TRBD1 (6 bases). Germline CDR1 MNHEY, CDR2 SVGAGI. CDR3 length: 14 residues. Trimming removed 6 bases from V and 3 bases from J, with 15 bases in between. CDR3 protein: CASRKRGQLYEQYF. The CDR3 coding sequence is TGTGCCAGCAGAAAACGCGGACAGCTCTACGAGCAGTACTTC.

The count of this clone is one. CDR3: CASRGTGQLSDTQYF. CDR3 sequence (DNA): TGTGCCAGCAGGGGAACCGGACAGCTCTCAGATACGCAGTATTTT. This chain uses TRBV7-8 with TRBJ2-3, with D possibly TRBD1 on 6 matching bases. With 6 bases removed from V and 4 bases from J, the gap between germline ends came to 17 bases. CDR3 size: 15 residues. Germline V CDR1 and CDR2: SGHVS, FQNEAQ.

The CDR3 DNA is TGCGCCAGCAGCTTGCTGAGTCTGAGCGGGAGGGCCAATGAGCAGTTCTTC. This codes for CASSLLSLSGRANEQFF. The chain employs TRBV5-1 and TRBJ2-1; 10 bases are shared with TRBD2. The CDR3 has 17 amino acids. Germline V CDR1 and CDR2: SGHRS, YFSETQ. The V and J ends lost 1 base and 6 bases, in that order; junction bases with no gene match: 10. Drawing the rest from reference TRBV5-1 and TRBJ2-1, the complete variable domain is KAGVTQTPRYLIKTRGQQVTLSCSPISGHRSVSWYQQTPGQGLQFLFEYFSETQRNKGNFPGRFSGRQFSNSRSEMNVSTLELGDSALYLCASSLLSLSGRANEQFFGPGTRLTVL.

J is TRBJ2-3 and V is TRBV28; D is perhaps TRBD1 (5 bases). Deletions cut 4 bases from V and 0 bases from J, with 11 bases between. The CDR3 covers 15 residues. Germline values: CDR1 MDHEN, CDR2 SYDVKM. The CDR3 nucleotides read TGTGCCAGCAGTTCTCAGACAGACAGCACAGATACGCAGTATTTT. It translates to CASSSQTDSTDTQYF.

The sample holds one count of this clone. The chain joins TRBV7-6 to TRBJ2-7, with 10 nucleotides matching TRBD1. CDR3 length equals 16 residues. Germline-derived CDR1 and CDR2 are SGHVS and FNYEAQ. V shed 3 bases and J 4 bases; nucleotides not matched to a gene: 9. The CDR3, as DNA: TGTGCCAGCAGCTTTGCTGCGAGGACAGGGGGTTACGAGCAGTACTTC. Its translation is CASSFAARTGGYEQYF.

Turning to this clone: One junction end does not reproduce the germline sequence, and a read error may be involved. This chain links TRBV6-5 with TRBJ2-7, with D possibly matching TRBD2 (7 bases). Germline V lookup: CDR1 MNHEY, CDR2 SVGAGI. The CDR3 length is 14 residues. The DNA of the CDR3 is TGCCTCGCACTGCGGGGGCTATTCTCCTACGAGCAGTACTTC. Translation gives CLALRGLFSYEQYF.

V gene TRBV25-1 combines with J gene TRBJ2-1; D might be TRBD1 (5 bases). The germline CDR1 and CDR2 sequences are MGHDK and SYGVNS. The V gene lost 6 bases and the J gene lost 1 base, with 16 bases spanning the gap. The CDR3 is 16 amino acids. The CDR3 region is CASRADSSSSYNEQFF. For the CDR3, the DNA is TGTGCCAGCAGGGCAGACAGTAGCTCATCCTACAATGAGCAGTTCTTC.

The rearrangement uses TRBV7-2 and TRBJ2-3; no reliable D call. V shed 5 bases and J shed 9 bases, with 18 bases lying between them. This CDR3 contains 14 residues. Germline CDR1 is SGHTA and CDR2 is FQGNSA. The DNA for the CDR3 is TGTGCCAGCAGCCCCCAGCGTTCGCCCCCGACGCAGTATTTT. This codes for CASSPQRSPPTQYF.

The chain is built from TRBV4-1 and TRBJ1-2; TRBD1 matches 10 bases. The V gene's germline CDR1 is MGHRA and CDR2 YSYEKL. J lost 3 bases, V lost 1 base, and 5 bases had no gene match. This CDR3 has 16 amino acids. The DNA for the CDR3 is TGCGCCAGCAGCCAAGGACAGGGGGCGTACGACTATGGCTACACCTTC. Amino acid sequence: CASSQGQGAYDYGYTF.

V is TRBV6-1 and J is TRBJ1-2, with D perhaps TRBD1 (6 bases). V dropped 10 bases and J dropped 5 bases, with 17 bases sitting between them. There are 13 residues in the CDR3. Germline lookup yields CDR1 MNHNS and CDR2 SASEGT. The CDR3 region has the DNA TGTGCCATCCTAAAGCAGGGGCCATATGGCTACACCTTC. Its protein is CAILKQGPYGYTF.

The chain carries TRBV5-4 and TRBJ1-2; tentatively, D is TRBD1 (5 bases). V dropped 2 bases and J dropped 2 bases, with 7 bases sitting between them. The CDR3 runs 13 residues. The V gene's germline CDR1 is SGHNT and CDR2 YYREEE (reference sequence). The CDR3 loop is CASSFRQNYGYTF. CDR3 DNA sequence: TGTGCCAGCAGCTTCCGACAGAACTATGGCTACACCTTC.

The rearrangement joins TRBV29-1 to TRBJ2-3, with TRBD1 as a possible D gene (6 bases). The length of the CDR3 is 13 residues. V was trimmed by 4 bases and J by 3 bases, leaving 11 bases between them. CDR1 and CDR2 (germline): SQVTM, ANQGSEA. Written as DNA, the CDR3 is TGCAGCGTTGCGACTGGGACAACAGATACGCAGTATTTT. Its protein product is CSVATGTTDTQYF.

The J gene is TRBJ1-2, the V gene TRBV30; 8 bases are shared with TRBD1. This CDR3 has 13 residues. Per germline, CDR1 GTSNPN and CDR2 SVGIG (reference sequence). Trimming at V came to 2 bases and at J to 5 bases, leaving 4 bases not matched to a gene. CDR3 amino acids: CAWSPQGVYGYTF. For the CDR3, the DNA is TGTGCCTGGAGTCCACAGGGGGTATATGGCTACACCTTC.

This clone was observed a single time. V gene TRBV30 combines with J gene TRBJ2-7, with 9 nucleotides matching TRBD1. V lost 4 bases and J lost 4; bases outside the gene matches: 8. CDR1 and CDR2 from the germline V gene are GTSNPN and SVGIG (reference sequence). The CDR3 runs 14 residues. The CDR3 sequence is CAWTGGQGLYEQYF. DNA for the CDR3: TGTGCCTGGACCGGAGGACAGGGGCTGTACGAGCAGTACTTC.

The chain joins TRBV6-1 to TRBJ2-3, with D perhaps TRBD2 (5 bases). The length of the CDR3 is 13 residues. Trimming removed 7 bases at V and 4 bases at J, with 12 bases between. Germline V gives CDR1 MNHNS, CDR2 SASEGT. Here the CDR3 reads CASKLGGADTQYF. In DNA form, the CDR3 reads TGTGCCAGCAAACTTGGAGGCGCAGATACGCAGTATTTT.

V is TRBV5-1 and J is TRBJ1-2; no reliable D call. V was pared by 5 bases and J by 1 base, with 12 bases between. Germline lookup yields CDR1 SGHRS and CDR2 YFSETQ. The CDR3 is 14 residues long. This chain's CDR3 is CASSSTSGNYGYTF. The CDR3 DNA follows: TGCGCCAGCAGTAGCACCTCGGGTAACTATGGCTACACCTTC.

The chain links TRBV5-1 to TRBJ2-2; 10 positions agree with TRBD2. Germline V gene lookup returns CDR1 SGHRS and CDR2 YFSETQ. With V trimmed by 5 bases and J by 4 bases, 5 bases remained unmatched. This CDR3 has 15 residues. The CDR3 region is CASRQAGGSTGELFF. The CDR3 DNA sequence: TGCGCCAGCAGGCAAGCGGGAGGGAGCACCGGGGAGCTGTTTTTT.